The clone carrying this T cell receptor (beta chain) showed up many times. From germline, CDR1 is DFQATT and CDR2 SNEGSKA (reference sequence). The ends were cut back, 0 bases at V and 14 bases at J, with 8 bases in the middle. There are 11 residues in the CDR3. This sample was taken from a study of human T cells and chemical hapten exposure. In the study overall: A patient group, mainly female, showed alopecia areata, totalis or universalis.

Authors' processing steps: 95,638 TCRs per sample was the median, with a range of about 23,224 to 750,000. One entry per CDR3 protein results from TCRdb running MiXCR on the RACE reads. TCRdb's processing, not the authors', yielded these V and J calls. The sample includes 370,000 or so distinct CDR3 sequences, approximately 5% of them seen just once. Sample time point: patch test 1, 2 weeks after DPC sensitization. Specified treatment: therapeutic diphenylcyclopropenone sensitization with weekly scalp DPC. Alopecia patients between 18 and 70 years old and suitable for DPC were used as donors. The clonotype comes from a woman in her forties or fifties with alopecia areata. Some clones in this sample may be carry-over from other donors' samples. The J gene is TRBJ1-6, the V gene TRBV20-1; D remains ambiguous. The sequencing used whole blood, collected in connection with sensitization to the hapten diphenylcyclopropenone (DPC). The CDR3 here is CSAREGLALHF. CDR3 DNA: TGCAGTGCTAGAGAGGGCCTGGCCCTCCACTTT.